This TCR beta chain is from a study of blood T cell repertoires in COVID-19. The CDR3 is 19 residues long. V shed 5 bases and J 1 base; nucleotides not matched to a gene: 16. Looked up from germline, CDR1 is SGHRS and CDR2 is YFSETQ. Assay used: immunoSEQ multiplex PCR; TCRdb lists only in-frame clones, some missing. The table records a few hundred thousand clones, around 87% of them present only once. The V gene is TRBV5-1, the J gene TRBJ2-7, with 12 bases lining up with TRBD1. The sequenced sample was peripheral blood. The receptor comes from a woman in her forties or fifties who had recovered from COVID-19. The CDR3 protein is CASSSRDRGRAGISYEQYF. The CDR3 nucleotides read TGCGCCAGCAGTTCCCGGGACAGGGGGCGGGCGGGTATTTCCTACGAGCAGTACTTC.